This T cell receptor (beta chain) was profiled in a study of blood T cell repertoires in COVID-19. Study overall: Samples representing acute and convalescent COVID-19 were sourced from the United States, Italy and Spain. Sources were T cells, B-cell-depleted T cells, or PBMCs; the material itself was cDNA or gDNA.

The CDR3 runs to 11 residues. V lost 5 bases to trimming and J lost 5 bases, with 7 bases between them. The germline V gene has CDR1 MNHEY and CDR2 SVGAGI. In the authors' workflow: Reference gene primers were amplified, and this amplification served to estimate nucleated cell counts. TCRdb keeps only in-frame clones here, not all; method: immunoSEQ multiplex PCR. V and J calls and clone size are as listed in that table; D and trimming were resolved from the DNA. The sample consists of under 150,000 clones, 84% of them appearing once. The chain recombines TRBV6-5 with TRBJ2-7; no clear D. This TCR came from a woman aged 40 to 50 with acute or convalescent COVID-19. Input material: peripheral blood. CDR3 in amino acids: CASSRSDEQYF. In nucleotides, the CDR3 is TGTGCCAGCAGTAGGAGTGACGAGCAGTACTTC.